The present entry profiles one TCR beta chain with its context. Method: immunoSEQ multiplex PCR; TCRdb's copy keeps in-frame clones and lacks some. Of around 95,000 clones in the sample, about nine tenths were seen once. V dropped 0 bases and J dropped 8 bases, with 16 bases sitting between them. In germline, CDR1 is LNHNV, CDR2 YYDKDF (reference sequence). The CDR3 has 16 amino acids. The data were obtained in a study of blood T cell repertoires in COVID-19. The sample comprised peripheral blood. This receptor was obtained from a middle-aged man with active COVID-19. This rearrangement joins TRBV15 to TRBJ1-4; D may be TRBD1 (5 bases). The CDR3 nucleotides read TGTGCCACCAGCAGAGATATTGGGGCCTTAGGGGAAAAACTGTTTTTT. It specifies CATSRDIGALGEKLFF. The complete variable domain, with remaining parts taken from reference TRBV15 and TRBJ1-4, reads DAMVIQNPRYQVTQFGKPVTLSCSQTLNHNVMYWYQQKSSQAPKLLFHYYDKDFNNEADTPDNFQSRRPNTSFCFLDIRSPGLGDTAMYLCATSRDIGALGEKLFFGSGTQLSVL.